These T cell receptor beta chains were read from a single sample in a study of T cells in Graves' hyperthyroidism and ophthalmopathy. From the multiplex PCR reads, TCRdb called clonotypes with MiXCR, one entry per CDR3 protein. The data show roughly 580,000 distinct CDR3 sequences, around 45% seen once. The sample was peripheral blood or thyroid tissue (not recorded which). Receptors were obtained from a woman aged 18 to 35 with Graves' hyperthyroidism. Each CDR3 is given with its conserved first and last residue. The D gene is left open where the match is weak. Size is omitted from some rows. Given values are once, few, many or a class for expanded clones.

cdr3_nt cdr3_aa d_call v_call clone_size j_call
TGTGCCAGCAGCCCCGTCGGGACAGGGGGTGAAAAACTGTTTTTT CASSPVGTGGEKLFF TRBD1 TRBV2 NA TRBJ1-4
TGTGCCAGCAGTTACTCCCAGTGGAAGACCCAGTACTTC CASSYSQWKTQYF NA TRBV6-5 few TRBJ2-5
TGTGCCGGCAGCCAACTAGCGGGTGCTCCTAGCTCCTACGAGCAGTACTTC CAGSQLAGAPSSYEQYF TRBD2 TRBV14 NA TRBJ2-7
TGCAGCGTCCACCAGGGGGGGCAGCCCCAGCATTTT CSVHQGGQPQHF TRBD1 TRBV29-1 NA TRBJ1-5
TGCAGCGCCGAACAGGGTTCCATGAACACTGAAGCTTTCTTT CSAEQGSMNTEAFF NA TRBV29-1 many TRBJ1-1
TGTGCCTGGAGTAGGAAAGGACGTTCCTATGGCTACACCTTC CAWSRKGRSYGYTF NA TRBV7-2 NA TRBJ1-2
TGTGCCAGCAGCCAAGATCTTGAGCGCCTCTACGAGCAGTACTTC CASSQDLERLYEQYF NA TRBV14 NA TRBJ2-7
TGTGCCAGCAGTGGAGGGGACAGGGAATTGGCCCAGTACTTC CASSGGDRELAQYF TRBD1 TRBV2 NA TRBJ2-5
TGTGCCAGCAGTGAAGGACAGGATGAAAAACTGTTTTTT CASSEGQDEKLFF NA TRBV2 NA TRBJ1-4
TGTGCCATCAGACCGACAGGGACCCAAGAAAATTCACCCCTCCACTTT CAIRPTGTQENSPLHF TRBD1 TRBV10-3 NA TRBJ1-6
TGCAGTGCTAGAGCCGGGAGACAAGAGACCCAGTACTTC CSARAGRQETQYF NA TRBV20-1 many TRBJ2-5
TGTGCCAGAACAGGGCTTTACCCCGGGGAGCCGTTTTTT CARTGLYPGEPFF NA TRBV2 NA TRBJ2-2
TGTGCCAGCAGTTACGAGGGCGGCAACTATGGCTACACCTTC CASSYEGGNYGYTF NA TRBV25-1 many TRBJ1-2
TGCGCCAGCAGCTTGGAAGGCACGATCTACGAGCAGTACTTC CASSLEGTIYEQYF NA TRBV5-1 NA TRBJ2-7
TGTGCCACCAGTGATTTGATAAGCGGGAAGGCCGGGGAGCTGTTTTTT CATSDLISGKAGELFF TRBD2 TRBV24-1 many TRBJ2-2
TGTGCCATCAGTGAGACCTTCTCATCCCGCTATGGCTACACCTTC CAISETFSSRYGYTF NA TRBV10-3 many TRBJ1-2
TGTGCCAGCAGCCCAGGAGGGAGGGACAATCAGCCCCAGCATTTT CASSPGGRDNQPQHF NA TRBV9 many TRBJ1-5
TGTGCCAGCAGTGGGGTACAGGGACCATGGGACACCAGGGAGCTGTTTTTT CASSGVQGPWDTRELFF NA TRBV2 NA TRBJ2-2
TGCAGCGTTGTCGGAGGGCTAGCGGGTATTTCTCAAGAGACCCAGTACTTC CSVVGGLAGISQETQYF TRBD2 TRBV29-1 many TRBJ2-5
TGCAGCTCTGTGTACGGACCGCCGAACACTGAAGCTTTCTTT CSSVYGPPNTEAFF NA TRBV29-1 NA TRBJ1-1
TGTGCCAGCAGCCAAGTTGTCGGCTGGGGCTACACCTTC CASSQVVGWGYTF NA TRBV14 few TRBJ1-2
TGCAGTGCTAGAGATGAAGGCACTAATGAAAAACTGTTTTTT CSARDEGTNEKLFF NA TRBV20-1 NA TRBJ1-4
TGCAGCGCATCGGGACATGAAAAACTGTTTTTT CSASGHEKLFF NA TRBV29-1 NA TRBJ1-4
TGCGCCAGCAGCACTGCCCCCTCCTACGAGCAGTACTTC CASSTAPSYEQYF NA TRBV5-1 few TRBJ2-7
TGTGCCAGCAGCCAACCCGCGGGACGGGCCTACGAGCAGTACTTC CASSQPAGRAYEQYF NA TRBV14 NA TRBJ2-7
TGTGCCACCAGTGGTGACACCTACGAGCAGTACTTC CATSGDTYEQYF NA TRBV24-1 many TRBJ2-7
TGTGCCAGCAGCTTGTTTTCCCAATACACTGAAGCTTTCTTT CASSLFSQYTEAFF NA TRBV5-6 NA TRBJ1-1
TGTGCCAGCAAAGGGGGCTCGAACACCGGGGAGCTGTTTTTT CASKGGSNTGELFF TRBD1 TRBV2 NA TRBJ2-2
TGTGCCAGCAGCTCATCCGGACCAATTAATTCACCCCTCCACTTT CASSSSGPINSPLHF NA TRBV7-6 many TRBJ1-6
TGCGCCAGCAGCCATCGACCGGGGACCCAGTACTTC CASSHRPGTQYF NA TRBV7-8 NA TRBJ2-5
TGTGCCAGCAGTCCCCGGCTAGCGGGAGATGAGGAGACCCAGTACTTC CASSPRLAGDEETQYF TRBD2 TRBV7-2 many TRBJ2-5
TGCAGCGTTGGGGCGGGGGAGACCAACGTCCTGACTTTC CSVGAGETNVLTF TRBD2 TRBV29-1 NA TRBJ2-6
TGCAGCGTAACCCCGCGAGAGACTGACGACGAGCAGTACTTC CSVTPRETDDEQYF NA TRBV29-1 NA TRBJ2-7
TGTGCCAGCAGTAACCTAGACAGGGTCGAAAGCTACACCTTC CASSNLDRVESYTF TRBD1 TRBV6-2/TRBV6-3 NA TRBJ1-2
TGTGCCAGCAGCTTAGCCGGGACTACTAACACCGGGGAGCTGTTTTTT CASSLAGTTNTGELFF TRBD2 TRBV7-2 NA TRBJ2-2
TGTGCCACCAGTGATTTCGACTCCAACTATGGCTACACCTTC CATSDFDSNYGYTF NA TRBV24-1 many TRBJ1-2
TGTGCCAGCCGACAGGGGTTTAATTCACCCCTCCACTTT CASRQGFNSPLHF TRBD1 TRBV7-9 many TRBJ1-6
TGTGCCAGCACCCGTGGGGAGGCGGCCTACGAGCAGTACTTC CASTRGEAAYEQYF NA TRBV6-1 few TRBJ2-7
TGCAGTGCTCCTCGGACAGGGGGGTATGGCTACACCTTC CSAPRTGGYGYTF TRBD1 TRBV20-1 NA TRBJ1-2
TGCGCCAGCAGTGAGGGCTACGGTAATGAAAAACTGTTTTTT CASSEGYGNEKLFF NA TRBV10-2 NA TRBJ1-4
TGTGCCAGCACCCAGGACAGGGGTCCTTCCTTT CASTQDRGPSF TRBD1 TRBV12-3/TRBV12-4 NA TRBJ1-1
TGTGCCTCACAAGAGGGGGCGAACTCCTACGAGCAGTACTTC CASQEGANSYEQYF TRBD1 TRBV10-3 few TRBJ2-7